Listed below are T cell receptor beta chains from one sample, sequenced in a study of T cell responses to AZD1222 COVID-19 vaccine. Only in-frame clones appear in the TCRdb table, and some are missing; sequencing was by immunoSEQ multiplex PCR. The table records roughly 80,000 clones, just over 90% of them present only once. The sequences come from peripheral blood, collected on day 0 of MenACWY control vaccination. The receptors stem from an adult in good health. The CDR3 runs from the conserved cysteine through the conserved F or W. The D gene is left open where the match is weak. Expanded clones are given a class, and other clones once, few, many or no size at all.

j_gene,abundance,v_gene,d_gene,CDR3nt,CDR3aa
TRBJ2-7,.,TRBV6-6,.,TGTGCCAGCAGTTACGACTCGCCCGGGACTGGCGAGCAGTACTTC,CASSYDSPGTGEQYF
TRBJ1-2,few,TRBV30,.,TGTGCCTGGAGTCCTGACAGAAACTATGGCTACACCTTC,CAWSPDRNYGYTF
TRBJ2-3,.,TRBV12-5,.,TGTGCTAGTGCTATGGGGTCAAGAGCAGATACGCAGTATTTT,CASAMGSRADTQYF
TRBJ2-1,once,TRBV24-1,TRBD2,TGTGCCACCAGTGACCCTAGCGGGAGTGGCTCCTACAATGAGCAGTTCTTC,CATSDPSGSGSYNEQFF
TRBJ2-3,.,TRBV5-1,TRBD1,TGCGCCAGCAGCACCTCGGACAGGCGCACAGATACGCAGTATTTT,CASSTSDRRTDTQYF
TRBJ2-7,.,TRBV2,TRBD1,TGTGCCAGCAGGAACCTCGCCGGGACAGCTATAAGCGCCGTGGAGCAGTACTTC,CASRNLAGTAISAVEQYF
TRBJ1-1,.,TRBV7-2,TRBD1,TGTGCCAGCAGCTTAGTCCCCCTACAGGGGATGAACACTGAAGCTTTCTTT,CASSLVPLQGMNTEAFF
TRBJ2-2,.,TRBV19,TRBD1,TGTGCCAGTAGCCACAGGGGGCCGAACACCGGGGAGCTGTTTTTT,CASSHRGPNTGELFF
TRBJ2-3,.,TRBV27,.,TGTGCCAGCAGTTCTGCAGGGGGCACAGATACGCAGTATTTT,CASSSAGGTDTQYF
TRBJ2-2,once,TRBV30,.,TGTGCCTGGAGTTACCAGAACGGGGAGCTGTTTTTT,CAWSYQNGELFF
TRBJ1-4,.,TRBV30,.,TGTGCCTGGAGTGCTCGACCGGGAGGGGAACTGTTTTTT,CAWSARPGGELFF
TRBJ1-6,.,TRBV21-1,.,TGTGCCAGCAGCAAAGATCGGGACGGGAGCTCCTATAATTCACCCCTCCACTTT,CASSKDRDGSSYNSPLHF
TRBJ1-1,.,TRBV29-1,TRBD1,TGCAGCGCCGGGACAGCGTTCATGAACACTGAAGCTTTCTTT,CSAGTAFMNTEAFF
TRBJ2-5,.,TRBV2,.,TGTGCCAGCAGAGCTCAGGGGGGAGAGACCCAGTACTTC,CASRAQGGETQYF
TRBJ2-6,.,TRBV28,TRBD1,TGTGCCAGCAGTTTAGCCGGACAGGGGAACTCTGGGGCCAACGTCCTGACTTTC,CASSLAGQGNSGANVLTF
TRBJ2-7,.,TRBV7-2,.,TGTGCCAGCAGCGCGGACAGAATTTACGAGCAGTACTTC,CASSADRIYEQYF
TRBJ1-2,.,TRBV6-6,.,TGTGCCAGCAGTTCCCACGGGGCGGCCAACTATGGCTACACCTTC,CASSSHGAANYGYTF
TRBJ1-1,.,TRBV30,TRBD1,TGTGCCTGGAGCGGTATACAGGGGGCGGCTGAAGCTTTCTTT,CAWSGIQGAAEAFF
TRBJ2-2,.,TRBV6-5,TRBD1,TGTGCCAGCAGTTACTCGAGGGGGCAGGGCCCAACGTTTTTT,CASSYSRGQGPTFF
TRBJ1-2,.,TRBV6-5,TRBD1,TGTGCCAGCAGCCGGGGACAGACCTATGGCTACACCTTC,CASSRGQTYGYTF
TRBJ2-5,.,TRBV7-2,TRBD1,TGTGCCAGCAGCCGACAGGGCTGGGAGACCCAGTACTTC,CASSRQGWETQYF
TRBJ1-1,.,TRBV19,.,TGTGCCAGTAGTATCGGAGCTGGGACTGAAGCTTTCTTT,CASSIGAGTEAFF
TRBJ1-3,.,TRBV6-5,.,TGTGCCAGCAGAAAGGACAGAGATTCTGGAAACACCATATATTTT,CASRKDRDSGNTIYF
TRBJ2-1,once,TRBV5-1,TRBD1,TGCGCCAGCAGCCGGGGACAGGGGAGCTCCTACAATGAGCAGTTCTTC,CASSRGQGSSYNEQFF
TRBJ2-1,.,TRBV3-1/TRBV3-2,.,TGTGCCAGCAGCCAGACCGGGGTGTTCGACAATGAGCAGTTCTTC,CASSQTGVFDNEQFF
TRBJ2-1,.,TRBV24-1,TRBD1,TGTGCCACCAGTACTTCCCCGGGACAGGGGGTCGATGAGCAGTTCTTC,CATSTSPGQGVDEQFF
TRBJ2-1,once,TRBV11-3,TRBD1,TGTGCCAGCAGCTTAGATCAGTCCGGGACAGGGGGCTTGAGTGAGCAGTTCTTC,CASSLDQSGTGGLSEQFF
TRBJ2-2,.,TRBV30,.,TGTGCCTGGAGTGTGATGAGCGGGGAGCTGTTTTTT,CAWSVMSGELFF
TRBJ2-1,.,TRBV11-3,.,TGTGCCAGCAGCTTAGGGCTGTTCGGCGACAATGAGCAGTTCTTC,CASSLGLFGDNEQFF
TRBJ1-2,.,TRBV16,.,TGTGCCAGCAGCCAATCATCCAGGTTAGCAGCGCCGTCGTTTCATGGCTACACCTTC,CASSQSSRLAAPSFHGYTF
TRBJ1-2,.,TRBV6-5,.,TGTGCCAGCAACCCCAGGGAGGAGGGGAGGGGTGGCTACACCTTC,CASNPREEGRGGYTF
TRBJ1-1,once,TRBV24-1,TRBD1,TGTGCCACTGAACAGGGGGCGAACACTGAAGCTTTCTTT,CATEQGANTEAFF
TRBJ2-1,.,TRBV7-3,.,TGTGCCAGCAGCCCCACCGGAGGGGGGGTCCTAAATGAGCAGTTCTTC,CASSPTGGGVLNEQFF
TRBJ1-2,.,TRBV3-1/TRBV3-2,TRBD1,TGTGCCAGCAGCGGACAGGGGTCTAACTATGGCTACACCTTC,CASSGQGSNYGYTF
TRBJ2-5,.,TRBV20-1,.,TGCAGTGCTAGTAGGGAGAGGGGAGAGACCCAGTACTTC,CSASRERGETQYF
TRBJ1-3,.,TRBV7-2,.,TGTGCCAGCAGCTTAGGGTTCTCTGGAAACACCATATATTTT,CASSLGFSGNTIYF